The T cell receptor beta chain described here comes from a study of blood T cells in healthy people across ages. General study findings and limits: Long-lived donors exceeded aged donors in naive CD4+ cells and diversity.

Note on this clonotype: Antigen unknown.

PCR was performed a second time for about 7 to 11 cycles using a sample-barcoded 5' primer and a J-beta primer mix. TCRdb ran MiXCR on the 5' RACE reads and lists one entry per CDR3 protein. The data show approximately 1.5 million distinct CDR3 sequences, around 35% seen once. The CDR3 is 14 amino acids. Germline V gives CDR1 PRHDT, CDR2 FYEKMQ (reference sequence). The junction had 7 bases not matched to a gene; V was cut back by 7 bases and J by 5 bases. Sequencing was performed on blood. The sequence came from a woman in her twenties or thirties in good health. The rearrangement joins TRBV13 to TRBJ2-7, with 11 bases aligning to TRBD2. CDR3 region: CASKIAGGRNEQYF. In nucleotides, the CDR3 is TGTGCCAGCAAGATAGCGGGAGGGCGTAACGAGCAGTACTTC. The full variable domain, its missing parts supplied by reference TRBV13 and TRBJ2-7, is AAGVIQSPRHLIKEKRETATLKCYPIPRHDTVYWYQQGPGQDPQFLISFYEKMQSDKGSIPDRFSAQQFSDYHSELNMSSLELGDSALYFCASKIAGGRNEQYFGPGTRLTVT.